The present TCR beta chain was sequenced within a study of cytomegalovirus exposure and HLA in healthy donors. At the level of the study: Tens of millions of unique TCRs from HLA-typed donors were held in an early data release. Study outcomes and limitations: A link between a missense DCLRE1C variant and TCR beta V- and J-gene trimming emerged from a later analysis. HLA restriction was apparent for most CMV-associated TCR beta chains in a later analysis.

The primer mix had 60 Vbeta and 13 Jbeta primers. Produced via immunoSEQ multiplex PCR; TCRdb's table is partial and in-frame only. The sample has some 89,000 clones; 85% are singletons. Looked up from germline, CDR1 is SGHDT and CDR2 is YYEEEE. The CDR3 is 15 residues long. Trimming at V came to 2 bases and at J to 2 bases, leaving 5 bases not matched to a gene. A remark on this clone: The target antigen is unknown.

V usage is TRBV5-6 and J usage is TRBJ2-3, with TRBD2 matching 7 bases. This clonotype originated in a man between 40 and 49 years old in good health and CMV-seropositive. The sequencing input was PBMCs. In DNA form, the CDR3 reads TGTGCCAGCAGCTTACCCCGGGGGGACACAGATACGCAGTATTTT. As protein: CASSLPRGDTDTQYF.